Listed here are 21 T cell receptor beta chains from one sample, sequenced in a study of T cells in localized non-small cell lung cancer. Here immunoSEQ multiplex PCR was the method, and the copy in TCRdb shows in-frame clones only, minus some. This table holds roughly 15,000 clones, 85% to 90% found once. The source was peripheral blood mononuclear cells, collected before any cancer treatment. The source of these receptors is a woman aged 40-70 years with stage III lung adenocarcinoma.

The CDR3 DNA follows: TGCGCCAGCAGCTTGGGTATCGGAGCTCCTAGCACAGATACGCAGTATTTT. Translating gives CASSLGIGAPSTDTQYF. The gene calls are TRBV5-1 and TRBJ2-3; the D is unclear. Per the germline V gene, CDR1 is SGHRS and CDR2 is YFSETQ. The length of the CDR3 is 17 residues. V was shortened by 0 bases and J by 0 bases, with 14 bases between the two germline ends.

The V gene is TRBV11-3, the J gene TRBJ1-1, with a weak D call TRBD1 (5 bases). Looked up from germline, CDR1 is SGHNT and CDR2 is YENEEA. Deletions cut 5 bases from V and 3 bases from J, with 10 bases between. The CDR3 is 13 residues long. CDR3 amino acids: CASSRDRDTEAFF. The CDR3 DNA is TGTGCCAGCAGCCGGGACCGAGACACTGAAGCTTTCTTT. Using reference TRBV11-3 and TRBJ1-1 for the parts outside the CDR3, the full variable domain is EAGVVQSPRYKIIEKKQPVAFWCNPISGHNTLYWYLQNLGQGPELLIRYENEEAVDDSQLPKDRFSAERLKGVDSTLKIQPAELGDSAVYLCASSRDRDTEAFFGQGTRLTVV.

The chain combines TRBV5-5 with TRBJ2-7; 13 nucleotides match TRBD2. V trimming: 4 bases; J trimming: 3 bases; junction bases outside the gene matches: 4. The germline gives CDR1 SGHKS, CDR2 YYEKEE (reference sequence). CDR3 length: 15 residues. In DNA, the CDR3 is TGTGCCAGCAGCGCGGGACTAGCGGGACTCTACGAGCAGTACTTC. Protein product: CASSAGLAGLYEQYF. The full variable domain, rest sourced from reference TRBV5-5 and TRBJ2-7, is DAGVTQSPTHLIKTRGQQVTLRCSPISGHKSVSWYQQVLGQGPQFIFQYYEKEERGRGNFPDRFSARQFPNYSSELNVNALLLGDSALYLCASSAGLAGLYEQYFGPGTRLTVT.

This chain uses TRBV5-5 with TRBJ2-6; weak D call: TRBD2 (5 bases). V lost 2 bases, J lost 1 base, and 16 bases lay in between. This CDR3 has 18 residues. CDR1 is SGHKS, CDR2 YYEKEE, per germline (reference sequence). As DNA, the CDR3 is TGTGCCAGCAGCTTCCTCACTGGGAGTTGGTCTGGGGCCAACGTCCTGACTTTC. Translating it yields CASSFLTGSWSGANVLTF.

The V call is TRBV18, the J call TRBJ1-4, with D tentatively TRBD1 (5 bases). This CDR3 spans 16 amino acids. The germline CDR1 and CDR2 sequences are KGHSH and LQKENI. V was trimmed by 6 bases and J by 5 bases, leaving 19 bases between them. This chain's CDR3 is CASSPNADRENEKLFF. CDR3 DNA sequence: TGTGCCAGCTCCCCAAACGCAGACAGAGAGAATGAAAAACTGTTTTTT.

This chain joins TRBV7-2 and TRBJ2-1; 8 bases fit TRBD2. The CDR3 runs 16 residues. Germline CDR1 reads SGHTA; CDR2 reads FQGNSA. Trimming took 2 bases from V and 8 from J; bases not matched to a gene: 11. The DNA of the CDR3 is TGTGCCAGCAGCTTAAGGAGCGGGAGTAGAACCGATGAGCAGTTCTTC. Translating it yields CASSLRSGSRTDEQFF.

This chain uses TRBV27 with TRBJ1-1; D remains unclear. The CDR3 loop spans 13 amino acids. The V gene lost 3 bases and the J gene lost 2 bases, with 7 bases spanning the gap. Germline-derived CDR1 and CDR2 are MNHEY and SMNVEV (reference sequence). The CDR3 spells CASSLGFNTEAFF. CDR3 bases: TGTGCCAGCAGTTTGGGATTCAACACTGAAGCTTTCTTT.

The V gene is TRBV7-9, the J gene TRBJ1-1, with a tentative D call TRBD1 (6 bases). There are 15 residues in the CDR3. The germline V gene encodes CDR1 SEHNR and CDR2 FQNEAQ (reference sequence). With 4 bases removed from V and 0 bases from J, the gap between germline ends came to 12 bases. CDR3 DNA: TGTGCCAGCAGCTCACAGGGTCCCATGAACACTGAAGCTTTCTTT. Translation gives CASSSQGPMNTEAFF.

The gene calls are TRBV4-3 and TRBJ2-7; D is uncertain. The CDR3 is made up of 18 amino acids. The germline V gene has CDR1 LGHNA and CDR2 YSLEER. The ends were cut back, 0 bases at V and 1 base at J, with 19 bases in the middle. The CDR3 region is CASSQDVGLGMSSYEQYF. In DNA form, the CDR3 reads TGCGCCAGCAGCCAAGATGTTGGCCTGGGGATGTCGTCCTACGAGCAGTACTTC.

The chain combines TRBV4-1 with TRBJ2-5; either TRBD1 or TRBD2 may fit D (5 bases each). Germline V gene data show CDR1 as MGHRA and CDR2 as YSYEKL. V lost 2 bases, J lost 2 bases, and 6 bases lay in between. This CDR3 is 13 amino acids long. The CDR3 loop is CASSQWGQETQYF. CDR3 DNA sequence: TGCGCCAGCAGCCAATGGGGGCAAGAGACCCAGTACTTC.

This chain joins TRBV30 and TRBJ1-4; a weak D match, TRBD1 (5 bases). This CDR3 spans 15 amino acids. Trimming removed 3 bases at V and 0 bases at J, with 11 bases between. Per the germline V gene, CDR1 is GTSNPN and CDR2 is SVGIG (reference sequence). The CDR3 coding sequence is TGTGCCTGGAGCGGGGCACCCACAACTAATGAAAAACTGTTTTTT. This encodes CAWSGAPTTNEKLFF. Looking up the rest from reference TRBV30 and TRBJ1-4 gives the full variable domain: SQTIHQWPATLVQPVGSPLSLECTVEGTSNPNLYWYRQAAGRGLQLLFYSVGIGQISSEVPQNLSASRPQDRQFILSSKKLLLSDSGFYLCAWSGAPTTNEKLFFGSGTQLSVL.

This chain connects TRBV29-1 to TRBJ2-3; tentative D call: TRBD1 (8 bases). CDR3 length: 15 residues. Germline-derived CDR1 and CDR2 are SQVTM and ANQGSEA. V was trimmed by 1 base and J by 5 bases, leaving 16 bases between them. CDR3: CSVEAHRGEGDTQYF. As DNA, the CDR3 is TGCAGCGTTGAAGCTCACAGGGGGGAGGGAGATACGCAGTATTTT.

This clone has more than one count but fewer than ten. The J gene is TRBJ1-1, the V gene TRBV29-1; no definite D call. The germline V and J ends were trimmed by 4 bases and 1 base, with 7 bases remaining between them. The germline gives CDR1 SQVTM, CDR2 ANQGSEA. The CDR3 is 12 residues long. CDR3 region: CSVALGNTEAFF. DNA of the CDR3: TGCAGCGTTGCCCTGGGGAACACTGAAGCTTTCTTT.

The rearrangement uses TRBV7-2 and TRBJ2-1, with a possible D match to TRBD1 (7 bases). This CDR3 spans 15 amino acids. The germline gives CDR1 SGHTA, CDR2 FQGNSA. V was clipped by 7 bases and J by 6 bases, with 19 bases between them. CDR3 sequence: CASTPGGSSRNEQFF. CDR3 bases: TGTGCCAGCACCCCAGGGGGGTCATCCCGCAATGAGCAGTTCTTC.

This chain joins TRBV5-6 and TRBJ2-7, with D maybe TRBD1 (6 bases). Germline V lookup: CDR1 SGHDT, CDR2 YYEEEE. V dropped 5 bases and J dropped 5 bases, with 14 bases sitting between them. The CDR3 consists of 13 residues. CDR3 DNA sequence: TGTGCCAGCAGATCGGACAGCGTCCACGAGCAGTACTTC. Amino acids: CASRSDSVHEQYF.

The chain employs TRBV7-9 and TRBJ2-1; D not resolved. This CDR3 has 12 residues. CDR1 and CDR2 from the germline V gene are SEHNR and FQNEAQ (reference sequence). Trimming removed 5 bases from V and 9 bases from J, with 11 bases in between. This CDR3 reads CASSRGPIEQFF. The CDR3 bases are TGTGCCAGCAGCCGAGGTCCGATTGAGCAGTTCTTC.

As DNA, the CDR3 is TGTGCCAGCAAACGACAGGAGAACACTGAAGCTTTCTTT. Residues: CASKRQENTEAFF. This rearrangement joins TRBV7-2 to TRBJ1-1; D possibly corresponds to TRBD1 (6 bases). Trimming stripped 7 bases from V and 1 base from J, with 10 bases between. The CDR3 is 13 amino acids. The V gene's germline CDR1 is SGHTA and CDR2 FQGNSA.

J is TRBJ2-1 and V is TRBV5-1; 9 positions match TRBD2. The CDR3 covers 17 residues. The V and J ends lost 6 bases and 2 bases, in that order; junction bases with no gene match: 12. The germline CDR1 and CDR2 sequences are SGHRS and YFSETQ. CDR3 region: CASNPQPSGTTYNEQFF. The CDR3 nucleotides read TGCGCCAGCAACCCCCAACCTAGCGGGACGACCTACAATGAGCAGTTCTTC.

Only one count was recorded for this clone. For the CDR3, the DNA is TGCGCCAGCAGCTGGGACAGCTATGGCTACACCTTC. This sequence encodes CASSWDSYGYTF. This rearrangement joins TRBV5-1 to TRBJ1-2, with TRBD1 matching 7 bases. Germline CDR1 is SGHRS and CDR2 is YFSETQ. J was trimmed by 4 bases and V by 3 bases; bases with no gene match: 0. The CDR3 spans 12 residues.

The gene calls are TRBV28 and TRBJ1-5; the D is unclear. The CDR3 loop spans 12 amino acids. Germline V lookup: CDR1 MDHEN, CDR2 SYDVKM. V lost 1 base and J 7 bases, leaving 5 bases between the germline ends. The CDR3, as DNA: TGTGCCAGCAGTTTATTGAGGCAGCCCCAGCATTTT. Translated: CASSLLRQPQHF.

This clone was detected a few times. The chain employs TRBV19 and TRBJ1-4; D ambiguous. The germline V and J ends were trimmed by 5 bases and 0 bases, with 10 bases remaining between them. Germline-derived CDR1 and CDR2 are LNHDA and SQIVND (reference sequence). The CDR3 consists of 15 residues. The CDR3 nucleotides are TGTGCCAGTAGTCGGGTAGGAGCAACTAATGAAAAACTGTTTTTT. As protein: CASSRVGATNEKLFF.